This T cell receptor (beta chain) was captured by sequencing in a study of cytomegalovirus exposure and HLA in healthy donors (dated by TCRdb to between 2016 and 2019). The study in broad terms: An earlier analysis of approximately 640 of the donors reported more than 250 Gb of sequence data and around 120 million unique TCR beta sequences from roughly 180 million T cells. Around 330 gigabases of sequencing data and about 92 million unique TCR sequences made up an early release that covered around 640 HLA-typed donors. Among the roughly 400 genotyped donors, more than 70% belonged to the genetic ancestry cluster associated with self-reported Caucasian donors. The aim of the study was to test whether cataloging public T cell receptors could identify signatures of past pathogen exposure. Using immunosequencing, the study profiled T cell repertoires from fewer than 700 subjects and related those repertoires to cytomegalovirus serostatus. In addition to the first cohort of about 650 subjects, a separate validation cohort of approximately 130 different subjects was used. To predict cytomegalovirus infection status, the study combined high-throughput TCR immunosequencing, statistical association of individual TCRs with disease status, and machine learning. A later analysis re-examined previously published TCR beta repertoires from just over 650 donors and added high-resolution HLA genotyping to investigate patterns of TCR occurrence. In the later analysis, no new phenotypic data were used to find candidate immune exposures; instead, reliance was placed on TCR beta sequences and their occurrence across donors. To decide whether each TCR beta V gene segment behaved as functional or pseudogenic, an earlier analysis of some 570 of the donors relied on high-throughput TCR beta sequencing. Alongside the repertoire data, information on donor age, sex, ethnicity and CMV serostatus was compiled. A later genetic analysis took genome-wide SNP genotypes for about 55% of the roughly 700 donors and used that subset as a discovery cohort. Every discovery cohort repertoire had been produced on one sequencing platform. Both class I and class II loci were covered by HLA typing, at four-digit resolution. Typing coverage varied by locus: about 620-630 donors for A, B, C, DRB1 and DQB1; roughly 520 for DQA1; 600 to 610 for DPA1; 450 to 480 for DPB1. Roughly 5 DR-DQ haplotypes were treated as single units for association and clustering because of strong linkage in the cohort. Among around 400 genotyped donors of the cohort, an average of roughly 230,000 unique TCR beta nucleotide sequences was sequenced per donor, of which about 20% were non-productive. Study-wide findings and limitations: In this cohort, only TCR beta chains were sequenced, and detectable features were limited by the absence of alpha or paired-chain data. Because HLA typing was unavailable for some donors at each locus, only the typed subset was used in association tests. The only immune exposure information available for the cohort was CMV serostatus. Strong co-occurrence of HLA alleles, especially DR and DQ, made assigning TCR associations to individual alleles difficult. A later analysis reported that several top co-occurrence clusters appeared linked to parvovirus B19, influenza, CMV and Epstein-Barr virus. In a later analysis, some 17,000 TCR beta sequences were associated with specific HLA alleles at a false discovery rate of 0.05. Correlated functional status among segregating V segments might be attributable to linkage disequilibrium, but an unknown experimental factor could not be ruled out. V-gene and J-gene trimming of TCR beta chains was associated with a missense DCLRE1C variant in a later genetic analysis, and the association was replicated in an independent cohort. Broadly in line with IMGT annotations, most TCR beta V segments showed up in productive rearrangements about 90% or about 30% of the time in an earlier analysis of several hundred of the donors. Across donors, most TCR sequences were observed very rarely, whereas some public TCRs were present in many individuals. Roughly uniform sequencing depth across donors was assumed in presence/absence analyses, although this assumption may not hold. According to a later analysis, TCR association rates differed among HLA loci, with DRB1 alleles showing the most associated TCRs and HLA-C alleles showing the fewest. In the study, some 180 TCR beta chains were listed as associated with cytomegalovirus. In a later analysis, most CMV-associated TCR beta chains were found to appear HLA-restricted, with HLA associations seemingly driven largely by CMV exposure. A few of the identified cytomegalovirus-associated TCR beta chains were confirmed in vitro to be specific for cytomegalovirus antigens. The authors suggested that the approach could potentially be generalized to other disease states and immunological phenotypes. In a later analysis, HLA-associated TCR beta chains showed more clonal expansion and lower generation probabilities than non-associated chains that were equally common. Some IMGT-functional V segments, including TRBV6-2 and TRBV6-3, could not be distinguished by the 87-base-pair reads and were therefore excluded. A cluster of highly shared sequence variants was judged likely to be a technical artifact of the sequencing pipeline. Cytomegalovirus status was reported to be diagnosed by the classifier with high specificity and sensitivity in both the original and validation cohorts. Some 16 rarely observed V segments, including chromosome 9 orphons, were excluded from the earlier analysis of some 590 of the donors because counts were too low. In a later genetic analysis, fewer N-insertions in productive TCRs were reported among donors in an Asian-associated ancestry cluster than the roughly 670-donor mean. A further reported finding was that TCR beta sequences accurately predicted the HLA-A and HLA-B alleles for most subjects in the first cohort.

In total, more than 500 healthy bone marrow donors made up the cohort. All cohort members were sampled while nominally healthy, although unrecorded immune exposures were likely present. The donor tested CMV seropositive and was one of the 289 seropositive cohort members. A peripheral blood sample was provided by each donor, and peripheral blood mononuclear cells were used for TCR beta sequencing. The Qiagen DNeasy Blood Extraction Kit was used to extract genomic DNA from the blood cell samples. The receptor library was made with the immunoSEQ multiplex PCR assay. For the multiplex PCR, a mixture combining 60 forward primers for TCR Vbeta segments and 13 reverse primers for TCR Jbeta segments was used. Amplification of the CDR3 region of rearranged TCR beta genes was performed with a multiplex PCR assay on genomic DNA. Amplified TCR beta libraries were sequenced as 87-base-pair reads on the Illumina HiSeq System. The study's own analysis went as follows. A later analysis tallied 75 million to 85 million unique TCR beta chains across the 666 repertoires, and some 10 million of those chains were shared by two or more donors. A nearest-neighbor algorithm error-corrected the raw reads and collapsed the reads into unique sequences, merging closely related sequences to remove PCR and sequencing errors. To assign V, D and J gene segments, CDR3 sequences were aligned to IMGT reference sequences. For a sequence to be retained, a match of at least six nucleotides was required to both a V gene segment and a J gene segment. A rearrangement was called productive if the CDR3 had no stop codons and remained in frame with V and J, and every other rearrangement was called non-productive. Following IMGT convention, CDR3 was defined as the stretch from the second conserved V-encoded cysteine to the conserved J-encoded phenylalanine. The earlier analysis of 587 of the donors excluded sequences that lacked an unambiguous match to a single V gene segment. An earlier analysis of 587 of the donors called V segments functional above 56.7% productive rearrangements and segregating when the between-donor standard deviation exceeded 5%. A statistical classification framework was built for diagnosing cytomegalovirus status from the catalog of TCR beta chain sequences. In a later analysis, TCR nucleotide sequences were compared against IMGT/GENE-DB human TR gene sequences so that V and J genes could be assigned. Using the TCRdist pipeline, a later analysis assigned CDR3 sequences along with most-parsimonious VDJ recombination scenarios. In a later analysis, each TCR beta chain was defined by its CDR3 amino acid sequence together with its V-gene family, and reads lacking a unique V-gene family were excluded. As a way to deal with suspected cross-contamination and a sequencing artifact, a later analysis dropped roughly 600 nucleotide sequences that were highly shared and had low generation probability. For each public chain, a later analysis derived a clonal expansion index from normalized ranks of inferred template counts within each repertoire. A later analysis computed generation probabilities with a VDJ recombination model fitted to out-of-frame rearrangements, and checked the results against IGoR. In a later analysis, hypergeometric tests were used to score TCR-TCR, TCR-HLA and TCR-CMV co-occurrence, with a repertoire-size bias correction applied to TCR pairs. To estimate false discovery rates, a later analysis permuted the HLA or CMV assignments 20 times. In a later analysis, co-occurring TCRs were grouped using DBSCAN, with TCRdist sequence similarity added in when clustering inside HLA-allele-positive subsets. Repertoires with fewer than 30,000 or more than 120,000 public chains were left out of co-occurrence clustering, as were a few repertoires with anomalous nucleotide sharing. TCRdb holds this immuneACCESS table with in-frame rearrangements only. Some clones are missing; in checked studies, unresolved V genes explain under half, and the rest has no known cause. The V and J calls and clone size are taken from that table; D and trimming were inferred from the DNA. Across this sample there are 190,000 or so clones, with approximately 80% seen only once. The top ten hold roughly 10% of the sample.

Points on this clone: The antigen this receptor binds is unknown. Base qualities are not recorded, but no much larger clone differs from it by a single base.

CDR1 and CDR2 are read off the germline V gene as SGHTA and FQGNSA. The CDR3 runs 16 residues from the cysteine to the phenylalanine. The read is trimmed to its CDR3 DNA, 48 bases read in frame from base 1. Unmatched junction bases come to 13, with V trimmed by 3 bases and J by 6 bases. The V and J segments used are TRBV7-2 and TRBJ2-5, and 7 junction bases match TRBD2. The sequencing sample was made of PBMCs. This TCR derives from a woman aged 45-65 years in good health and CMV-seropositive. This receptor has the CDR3 CASSFGLVGDRQTQYF. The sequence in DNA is TGTGCCAGCAGCTTCGGACTAGTCGGGGATCGGCAGACCCAGTACTTC.